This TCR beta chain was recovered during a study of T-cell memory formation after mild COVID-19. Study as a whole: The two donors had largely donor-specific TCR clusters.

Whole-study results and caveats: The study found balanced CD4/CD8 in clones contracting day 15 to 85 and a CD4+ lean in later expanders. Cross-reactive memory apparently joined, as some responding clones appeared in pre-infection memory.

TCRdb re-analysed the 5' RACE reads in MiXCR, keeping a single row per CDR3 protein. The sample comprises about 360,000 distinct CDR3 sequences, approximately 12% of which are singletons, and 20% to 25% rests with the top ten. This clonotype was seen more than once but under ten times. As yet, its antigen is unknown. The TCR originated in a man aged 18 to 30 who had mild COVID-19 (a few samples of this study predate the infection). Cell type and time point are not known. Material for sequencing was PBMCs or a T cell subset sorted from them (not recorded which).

DNA for the CDR3: TGTGCCAGCAGTTACGGGGGGCCGAGGAATGAGCAGTTCTTC. This gives the protein CASSYGGPRNEQFF. The gene calls are TRBV6-2 or TRBV6-3 and TRBJ2-1, with D possibly being TRBD1 or TRBD2 (6 bases each). This CDR3 spans 14 amino acids. The germline gives CDR1 MNHEY, CDR2 SVGEGT. V dropped 2 bases and J dropped 7 bases, with 12 bases sitting between them.